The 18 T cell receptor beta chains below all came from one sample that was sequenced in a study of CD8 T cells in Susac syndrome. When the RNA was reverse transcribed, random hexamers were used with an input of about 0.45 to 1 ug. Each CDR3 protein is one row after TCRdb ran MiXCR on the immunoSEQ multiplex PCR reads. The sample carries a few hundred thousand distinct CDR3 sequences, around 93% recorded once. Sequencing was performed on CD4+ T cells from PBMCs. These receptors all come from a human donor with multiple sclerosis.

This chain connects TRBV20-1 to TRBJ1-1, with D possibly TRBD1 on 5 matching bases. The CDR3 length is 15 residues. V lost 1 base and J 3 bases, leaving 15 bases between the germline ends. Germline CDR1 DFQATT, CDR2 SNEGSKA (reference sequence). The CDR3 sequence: CSARGGAGGDTEAFF. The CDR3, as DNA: TGCAGTGCTAGAGGAGGGGCCGGGGGGGACACTGAAGCTTTCTTT.

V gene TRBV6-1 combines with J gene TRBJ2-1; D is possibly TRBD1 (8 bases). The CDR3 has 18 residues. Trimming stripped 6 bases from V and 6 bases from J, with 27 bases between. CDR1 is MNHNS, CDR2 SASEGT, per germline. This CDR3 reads CASRIGTGQRGAINEQFF. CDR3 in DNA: TGTGCCAGCAGGATCGGGACAGGACAACGGGGGGCGATCAATGAGCAGTTCTTC.

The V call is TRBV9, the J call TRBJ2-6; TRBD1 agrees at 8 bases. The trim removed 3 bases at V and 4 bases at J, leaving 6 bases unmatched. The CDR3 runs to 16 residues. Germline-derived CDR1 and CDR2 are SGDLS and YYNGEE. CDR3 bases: TGTGCCAGCAGCGCCCAGGGGGCGGGGGGGGCCAACGTCCTGACTTTC. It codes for CASSAQGAGGANVLTF.

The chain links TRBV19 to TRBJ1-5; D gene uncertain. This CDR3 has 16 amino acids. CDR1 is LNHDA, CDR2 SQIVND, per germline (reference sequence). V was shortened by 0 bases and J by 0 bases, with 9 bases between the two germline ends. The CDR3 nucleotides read TGTGCCAGTAGTATAGATCCGGATTATAGCAATCAGCCCCAGCATTTT. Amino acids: CASSIDPDYSNQPQHF.

The CDR3 protein is CASSRPGGWQETQYF. DNA of the CDR3: TGTGCCAGCAGTCGTCCGGGGGGCTGGCAAGAGACCCAGTACTTC. This rearrangement joins TRBV25-1 to TRBJ2-5; a weak D match, TRBD2 (7 bases). This CDR3 has 15 residues. Germline V CDR1 and CDR2: MGHDK, SYGVNS. V lost 5 bases to trimming and J lost 2 bases, with 15 bases between them.

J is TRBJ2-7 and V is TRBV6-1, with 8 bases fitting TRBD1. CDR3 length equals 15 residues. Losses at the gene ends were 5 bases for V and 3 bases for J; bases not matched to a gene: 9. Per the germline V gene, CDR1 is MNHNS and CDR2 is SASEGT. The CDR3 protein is CASSIRSGQGYEQYF. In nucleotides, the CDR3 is TGTGCCAGCAGTATTAGGAGTGGACAGGGCTACGAGCAGTACTTC.

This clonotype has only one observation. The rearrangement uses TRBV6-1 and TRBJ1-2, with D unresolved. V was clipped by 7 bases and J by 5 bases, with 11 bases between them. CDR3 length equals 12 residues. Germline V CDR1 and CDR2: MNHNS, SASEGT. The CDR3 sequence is CASTGGLYGYTF. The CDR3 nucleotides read TGTGCCAGCACTGGAGGGCTATATGGCTACACCTTC.

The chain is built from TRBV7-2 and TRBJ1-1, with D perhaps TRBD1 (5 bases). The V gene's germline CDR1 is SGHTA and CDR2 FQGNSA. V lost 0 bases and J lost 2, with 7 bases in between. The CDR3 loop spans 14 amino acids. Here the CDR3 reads CASSLAQGNTEAFF. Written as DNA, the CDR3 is TGTGCCAGCAGCTTAGCTCAGGGTAACACTGAAGCTTTCTTT.

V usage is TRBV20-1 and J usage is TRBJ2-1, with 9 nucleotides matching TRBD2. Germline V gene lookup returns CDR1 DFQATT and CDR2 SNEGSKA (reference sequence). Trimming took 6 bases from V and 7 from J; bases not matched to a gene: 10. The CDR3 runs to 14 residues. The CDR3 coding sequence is TGCAGTGCCTCTCCCGGGACTAGCCCGAATGAGCAGTTCTTC. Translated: CSASPGTSPNEQFF.

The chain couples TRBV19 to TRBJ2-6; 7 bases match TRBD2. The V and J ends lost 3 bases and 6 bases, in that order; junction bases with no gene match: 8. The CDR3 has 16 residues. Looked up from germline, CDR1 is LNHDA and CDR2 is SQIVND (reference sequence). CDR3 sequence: CASSMRGTPVANVLTF. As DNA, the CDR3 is TGTGCCAGTAGTATGCGGGGGACCCCTGTGGCCAACGTCCTGACTTTC.

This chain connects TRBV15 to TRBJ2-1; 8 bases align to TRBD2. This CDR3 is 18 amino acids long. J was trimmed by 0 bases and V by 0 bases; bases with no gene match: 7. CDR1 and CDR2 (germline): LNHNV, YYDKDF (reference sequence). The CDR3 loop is CATSRDTAGGSSYNEQFF. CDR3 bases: TGTGCCACCAGCAGAGATACCGCGGGGGGAAGCTCCTACAATGAGCAGTTCTTC.

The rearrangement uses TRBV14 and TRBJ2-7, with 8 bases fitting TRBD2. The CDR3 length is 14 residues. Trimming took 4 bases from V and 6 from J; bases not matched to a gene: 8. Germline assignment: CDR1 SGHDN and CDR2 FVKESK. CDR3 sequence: CASSLSLAGGEQYF. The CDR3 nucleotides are TGTGCCAGCAGCCTGTCGCTCGCGGGGGGCGAGCAGTACTTC.

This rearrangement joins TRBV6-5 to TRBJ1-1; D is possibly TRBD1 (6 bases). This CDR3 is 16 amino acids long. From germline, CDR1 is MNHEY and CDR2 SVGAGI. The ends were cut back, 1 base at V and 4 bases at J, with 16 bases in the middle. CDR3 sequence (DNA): TGTGCCAGCAGTTACTGGCGGGGGGCGCAAATCACTGAAGCTTTCTTT. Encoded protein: CASSYWRGAQITEAFF.

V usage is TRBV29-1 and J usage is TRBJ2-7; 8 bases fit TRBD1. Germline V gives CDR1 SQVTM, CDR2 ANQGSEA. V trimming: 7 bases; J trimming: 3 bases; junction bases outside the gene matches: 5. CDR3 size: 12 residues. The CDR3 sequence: CSATGTGYEQYF. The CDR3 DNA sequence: TGCAGCGCCACCGGGACAGGCTACGAGCAGTACTTC.

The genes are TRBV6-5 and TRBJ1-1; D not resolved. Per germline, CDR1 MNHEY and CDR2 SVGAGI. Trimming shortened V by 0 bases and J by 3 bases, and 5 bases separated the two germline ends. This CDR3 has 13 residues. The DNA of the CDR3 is TGTGCCAGCAGTTACTCGACACACACTGAAGCTTTCTTT. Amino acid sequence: CASSYSTHTEAFF.

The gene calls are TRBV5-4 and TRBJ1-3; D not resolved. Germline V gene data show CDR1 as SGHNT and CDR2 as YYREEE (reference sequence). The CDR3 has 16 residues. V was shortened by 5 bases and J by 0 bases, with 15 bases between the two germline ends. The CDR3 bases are TGTGCCAGCAGTTCCTTCGACGGAGGCTCTGGAAACACCATATATTTT. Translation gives CASSSFDGGSGNTIYF. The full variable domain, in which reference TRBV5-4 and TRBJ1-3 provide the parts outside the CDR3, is ETGVTQSPTHLIKTRGQQVTLRCSSQSGHNTVSWYQQALGQGPQFIFQYYREEENGRGNFPPRFSGLQFPNYSSELNVNALELDDSALYLCASSSFDGGSGNTIYFGEGSWLTVV.

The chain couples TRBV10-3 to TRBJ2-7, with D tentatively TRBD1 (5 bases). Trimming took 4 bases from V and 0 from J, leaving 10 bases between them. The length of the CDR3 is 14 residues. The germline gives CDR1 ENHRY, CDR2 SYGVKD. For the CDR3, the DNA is TGTGCCATCAGTGGAGACAGACCCTCCTACGAGCAGTACTTC. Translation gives CAISGDRPSYEQYF.

The CDR3 here is CASSSPRGSEGFEQYF. The CDR3 DNA sequence: TGTGCCAGCAGTTCCCCCCGGGGTAGCGAAGGTTTCGAGCAGTACTTC. The V gene is TRBV28, the J gene TRBJ2-7; possible D gene TRBD2, 5 bases. Trimming shortened V by 4 bases and J by 6 bases, and 22 bases separated the two germline ends. Germline CDR1 MDHEN, CDR2 SYDVKM. CDR3 size: 16 residues.